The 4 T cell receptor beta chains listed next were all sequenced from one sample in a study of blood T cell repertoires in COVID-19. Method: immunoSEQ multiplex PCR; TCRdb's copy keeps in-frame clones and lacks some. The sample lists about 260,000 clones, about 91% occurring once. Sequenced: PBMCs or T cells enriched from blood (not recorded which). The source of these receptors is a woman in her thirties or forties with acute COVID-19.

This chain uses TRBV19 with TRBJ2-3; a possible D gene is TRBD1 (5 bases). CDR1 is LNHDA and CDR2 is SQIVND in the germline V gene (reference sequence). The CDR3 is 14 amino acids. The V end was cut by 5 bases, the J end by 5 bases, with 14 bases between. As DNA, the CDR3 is TGTGCCAGTAGTCCCGTTGGGGCTCAAGATACGCAGTATTTT. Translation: CASSPVGAQDTQYF.

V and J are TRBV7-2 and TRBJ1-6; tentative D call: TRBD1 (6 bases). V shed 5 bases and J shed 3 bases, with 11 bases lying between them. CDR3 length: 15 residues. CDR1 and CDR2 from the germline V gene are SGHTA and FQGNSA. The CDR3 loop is CASSTMTGYNSPLHF. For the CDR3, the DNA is TGTGCCAGCAGCACCATGACAGGCTATAATTCACCCCTCCACTTT. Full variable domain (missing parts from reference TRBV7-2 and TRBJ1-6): GAGVSQSPSNKVTEKGKDVELRCDPISGHTALYWYRQSLGQGLEFLIYFQGNSAPDKSGLPSDRFSAERTGGSVSTLTIQRTQQEDSAVYLCASSTMTGYNSPLHFGNGTRLTVT.

The CDR3 reads CASKSRVLLINQPQHF. CDR3 DNA sequence: TGTGCCAGCAAGAGCCGGGTCCTACTAATCAATCAGCCCCAGCATTTT. The chain couples TRBV28 to TRBJ1-5; unclear D gene. The germline gives CDR1 MDHEN, CDR2 SYDVKM. This CDR3 has 16 residues. Trimming stripped 7 bases from V and 3 bases from J, with 19 bases between.

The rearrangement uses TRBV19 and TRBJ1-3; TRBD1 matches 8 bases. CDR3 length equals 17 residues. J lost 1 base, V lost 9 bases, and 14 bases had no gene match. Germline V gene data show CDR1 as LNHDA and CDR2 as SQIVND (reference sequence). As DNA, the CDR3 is TGTGCCAGCCGGACAGGGCCGACCGCACAATCTGGAAACACCATATATTTT. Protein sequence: CASRTGPTAQSGNTIYF.